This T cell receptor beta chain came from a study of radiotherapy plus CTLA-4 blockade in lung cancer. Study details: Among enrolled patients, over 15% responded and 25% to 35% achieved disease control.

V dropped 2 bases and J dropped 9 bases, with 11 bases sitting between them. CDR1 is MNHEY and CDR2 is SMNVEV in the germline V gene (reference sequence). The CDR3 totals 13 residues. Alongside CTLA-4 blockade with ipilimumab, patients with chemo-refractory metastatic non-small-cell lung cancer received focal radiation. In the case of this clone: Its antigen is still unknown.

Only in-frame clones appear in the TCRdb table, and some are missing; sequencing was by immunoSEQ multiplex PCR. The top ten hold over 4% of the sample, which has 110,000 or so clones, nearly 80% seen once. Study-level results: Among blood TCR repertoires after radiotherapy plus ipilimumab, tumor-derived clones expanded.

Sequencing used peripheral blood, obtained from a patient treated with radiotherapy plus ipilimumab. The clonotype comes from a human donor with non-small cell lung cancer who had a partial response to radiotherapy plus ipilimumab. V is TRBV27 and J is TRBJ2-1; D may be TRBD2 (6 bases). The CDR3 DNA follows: TGTGCCAGCAGTTTAGCGGGGTCCGGTGAGCAGTTCTTC. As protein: CASSLAGSGEQFF.